This TCR beta chain came from a study of TIL therapy for anti-PD-1-resistant metastatic lung cancer. Study details: Progressing patients received lymphodepletion, expanded TIL infusion and IL-2.

The immunoSEQ assay was v3. Measured with immunoSEQ multiplex PCR; TCRdb has only the in-frame clones, and not every one. Found here are about 36,000 clones, around 70% of them singletons; the top ten hold roughly 6.1%. Time point noted: pre-treatment sample, taken before nivolumab and TIL therapy. Germline trimming cut 4 bases from V and 8 bases from J; bases unmatched to any gene: 11. Germline assignment: CDR1 SGHNT and CDR2 YENEEA. The CDR3 length is 17 residues. The J gene is TRBJ2-1, the V gene TRBV11-3; 13 nucleotides align to TRBD2. This receptor was obtained from a person between 25 and 80 years old with non-small cell lung cancer. The sequences come from blood, collected at baseline. The CDR3 bases are TGTGCCAGCAGCTGGGGGCGACTAGCGGGGGGTCTCGATGAGCAGTTCTTC. Protein sequence: CASSWGRLAGGLDEQFF.